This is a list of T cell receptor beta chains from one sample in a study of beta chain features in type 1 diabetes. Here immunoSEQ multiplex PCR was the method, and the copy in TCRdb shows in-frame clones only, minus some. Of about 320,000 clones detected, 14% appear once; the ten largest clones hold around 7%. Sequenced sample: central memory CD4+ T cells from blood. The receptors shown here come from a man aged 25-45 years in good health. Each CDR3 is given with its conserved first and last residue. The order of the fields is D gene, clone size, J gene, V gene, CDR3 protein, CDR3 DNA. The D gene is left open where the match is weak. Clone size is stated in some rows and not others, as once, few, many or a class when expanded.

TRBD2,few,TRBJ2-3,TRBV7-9,CASSLGEGTDTQYF,TGTGCCAGCAGCCTGGGGGAGGGTACAGATACGCAGTATTTT
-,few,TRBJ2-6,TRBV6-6,CASSYPRPNVLTF,TGTGCCAGCAGTTATCCAAGGCCCAACGTCCTGACTTTC
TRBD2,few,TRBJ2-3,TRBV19,CASSMYSSGGTDTQYF,TGTGCCAGTAGTATGTATTCTAGCGGAGGCACAGATACGCAGTATTTT
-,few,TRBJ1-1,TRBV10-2,CASGTVTEAFF,TGCGCCAGTGGAACCGTGACTGAAGCTTTCTTT
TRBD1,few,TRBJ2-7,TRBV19,CASSIRQDRGYEQYF,TGTGCCAGTAGTATTAGGCAGGACAGGGGCTACGAGCAGTACTTC
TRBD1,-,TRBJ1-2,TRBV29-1,CSGRDRVGGGYTF,TGCAGCGGCCGGGACAGGGTAGGAGGTGGCTACACCTTC
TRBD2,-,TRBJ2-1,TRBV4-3,CASSQEPPGSGSMNEQFF,TGCGCCAGCAGCCAAGAACCCCCTGGGAGCGGGAGTATGAATGAGCAGTTCTTC
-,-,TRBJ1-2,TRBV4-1,CASSQASGASGGYTF,TGCGCCAGCAGCCAAGCCTCAGGGGCCTCGGGGGGCTACACCTTC
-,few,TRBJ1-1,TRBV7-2,CASSLATGSATEAFF,TGTGCCAGCAGCTTAGCGACAGGCTCTGCCACTGAAGCTTTCTTT
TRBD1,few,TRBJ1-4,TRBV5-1,CASSPGQGNEKLFF,TGCGCCAGCAGCCCCGGACAGGGGAATGAAAAACTGTTTTTT
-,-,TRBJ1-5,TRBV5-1,CASSLDGVSNQPQHF,TGCGCCAGCAGCTTGGACGGAGTTAGCAATCAGCCCCAGCATTTT
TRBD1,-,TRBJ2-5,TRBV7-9,CASSLDRGRETQYF,TGTGCCAGCAGCTTGGACAGGGGGCGAGAGACCCAGTACTTC
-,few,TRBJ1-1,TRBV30,CAWSVRTAGRNTEAFF,TGTGCCTGGAGTGTAAGGACCGCCGGAAGGAACACTGAAGCTTTCTTT
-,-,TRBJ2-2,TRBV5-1,CASSLLGEATGELFF,TGCGCCAGCAGCTTGCTTGGGGAGGCCACCGGGGAGCTGTTTTTT
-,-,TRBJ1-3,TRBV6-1,CASSARGALGNTIYF,TGTGCCAGCAGTGCCCGGGGGGCTCTTGGAAACACCATATATTTT
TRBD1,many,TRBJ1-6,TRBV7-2,CASSLQGANSPLHF,TGTGCCAGCAGCTTACAGGGGGCAAATTCACCCCTCCACTTT
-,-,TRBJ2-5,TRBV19,CASSISFSGTKETQYF,TGTGCCAGTAGTATATCCTTCTCCGGGACGAAAGAGACCCAGTACTTC
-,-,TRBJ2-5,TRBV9,CASSFRTQETQYF,TGTGCCAGCAGCTTCCGGACCCAAGAGACCCAGTACTTC
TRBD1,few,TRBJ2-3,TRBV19,CASRDRGTDTQYF,TGTGCCAGCAGGGACAGAGGGACAGATACGCAGTATTTT
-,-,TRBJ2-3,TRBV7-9,CASSLGPGTDTQYF,TGTGCCAGCAGCTTAGGACCAGGCACAGATACGCAGTATTTT
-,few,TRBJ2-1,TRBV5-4,CASSQAQWNEQFF,TGCGCCAGCAGCCAGGCCCAATGGAATGAGCAGTTCTTC
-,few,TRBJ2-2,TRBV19,CASSSQATGELFF,TGTGCCAGTAGTAGCCAGGCGACCGGGGAGCTGTTTTTT
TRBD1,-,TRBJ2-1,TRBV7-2,CASSSPGQGRNEQFF,TGTGCCAGCAGCTCGCCGGGACAGGGGCGCAATGAGCAGTTCTTC
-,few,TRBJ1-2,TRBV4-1,CASSQGSVSAYTF,TGCGCCAGCAGCCAAGGGTCGGTTTCGGCCTACACCTTC
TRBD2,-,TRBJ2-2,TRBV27,CASSLRVGLAGPPGELFF,TGTGCCAGCAGTTTAAGGGTAGGGCTAGCGGGACCCCCCGGGGAGCTGTTTTTT
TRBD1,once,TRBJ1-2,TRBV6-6,CASSYSGGGYGYTF,TGTGCCAGCAGTTACTCAGGGGGCGGGTATGGCTACACCTTC
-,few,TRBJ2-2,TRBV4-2,CASSSRVGGELFF,TGTGCCAGCAGCTCTCGGGTGGGCGGGGAGCTGTTTTTT
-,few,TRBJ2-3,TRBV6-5,CASSRLGTGTDTQYF,TGTGCCAGCAGCCGCCTGGGAACAGGCACAGATACGCAGTATTTT
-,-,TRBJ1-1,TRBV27,CASSLKGGLNTEAFF,TGTGCCAGCAGTTTGAAGGGGGGGCTGAACACTGAAGCTTTCTTT
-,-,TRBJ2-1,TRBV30,CAWTPTAGNEQFF,TGTGCCTGGACCCCTACAGCGGGTAATGAGCAGTTCTTC
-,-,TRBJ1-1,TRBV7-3,CASSLAGLTGTEAFF,TGTGCCAGCAGCTTGGCGGGCCTAACGGGCACTGAAGCTTTCTTT
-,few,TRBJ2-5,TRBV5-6,CASSRVRGAETQYF,TGTGCCAGCAGCCGGGTCCGCGGGGCTGAGACCCAGTACTTC
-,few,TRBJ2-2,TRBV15,CATSRDANTGELFF,TGTGCCACCAGCAGAGATGCGAATACCGGGGAGCTGTTTTTT
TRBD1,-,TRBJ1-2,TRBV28,CASSSQGVGYTF,TGTGCCAGCAGTTCCCAGGGGGTTGGCTACACCTTC
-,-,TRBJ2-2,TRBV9,CASSLTGTGELFF,TGTGCCAGCAGCTTGACGGGGACCGGGGAGCTGTTTTTT
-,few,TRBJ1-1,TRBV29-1,CSVRGSGSGNTEAFF,TGCAGCGTGCGGGGTAGTGGTAGCGGGAACACTGAAGCTTTCTTT
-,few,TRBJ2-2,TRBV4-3,CASSHNSISTGELFF,TGCGCCAGCAGCCATAATTCCATATCCACCGGGGAGCTGTTTTTT
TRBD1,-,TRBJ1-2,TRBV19,CASSARDRGSGYTF,TGTGCCAGTAGTGCCCGGGACAGGGGGTCTGGCTACACCTTC
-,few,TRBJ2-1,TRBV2,CASTAVGAGEQFF,TGTGCCAGCACCGCAGTAGGGGCCGGTGAGCAGTTCTTC
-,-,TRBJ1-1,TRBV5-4,CASSTSQGATEAFF,TGTGCCAGCAGCACGTCACAGGGTGCCACTGAAGCTTTCTTT
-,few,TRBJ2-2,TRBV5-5,CASSATSRELFF,TGTGCCAGCAGCGCAACTAGCAGGGAGCTGTTTTTT
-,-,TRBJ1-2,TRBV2,CASIDEGVRNYGYTF,TGTGCCAGCATAGATGAGGGGGTTCGAAACTATGGCTACACCTTC
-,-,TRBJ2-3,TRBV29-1,CSVEDRLARNTDTQYF,TGCAGCGTTGAAGATCGGCTAGCGCGAAACACAGATACGCAGTATTTT
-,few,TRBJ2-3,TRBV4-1,CASSHTDYGGADTQYF,TGCGCCAGCAGCCACACAGATTACGGGGGAGCAGATACGCAGTATTTT
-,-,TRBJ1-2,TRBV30,CAYSRWRRGSNYGYTF,TGTGCCTACAGCCGGTGGAGGAGGGGGAGTAACTATGGCTACACCTTC
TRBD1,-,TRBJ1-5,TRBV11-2,CASSDRVRQPQHF,TGTGCCAGCAGCGACAGGGTCAGACAGCCCCAGCATTTT
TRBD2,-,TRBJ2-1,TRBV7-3,CASSPQGLAGGGNEQFF,TGTGCCAGCAGCCCCCAGGGACTAGCGGGAGGCGGCAATGAGCAGTTCTTC
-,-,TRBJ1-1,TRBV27,CASSLQGKGTEAFF,TGTGCCAGCAGTTTACAAGGCAAGGGGACTGAAGCTTTCTTT
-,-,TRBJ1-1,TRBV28,CASSLATEVAYAFF,TGTGCCAGCAGTTTAGCGACGGAAGTGGCTTACGCTTTCTTT
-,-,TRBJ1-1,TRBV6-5,CASDTGDTEAFF,TGTGCCAGCGACACTGGGGACACTGAAGCTTTCTTT
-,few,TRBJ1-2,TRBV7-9,CASSRHYGYTF,TGTGCCAGCAGCCGACACTATGGCTACACCTTC
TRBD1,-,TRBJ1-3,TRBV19,CASHRGANGNTIYF,TGTGCCAGCCACAGGGGCGCCAATGGAAACACCATATATTTT
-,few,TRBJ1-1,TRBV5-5,CASSFSRDTEAFF,TGTGCCAGCAGCTTCTCCCGGGACACTGAAGCTTTCTTT
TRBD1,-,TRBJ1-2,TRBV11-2,CASSQLTGDYGYTF,TGTGCCAGCAGCCAACTAACAGGGGACTATGGCTACACCTTC
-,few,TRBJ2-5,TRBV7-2,CASSPDSGASRDLYF,TGTGCCAGCAGCCCCGATTCGGGGGCTAGTCGCGATTTATACTTC